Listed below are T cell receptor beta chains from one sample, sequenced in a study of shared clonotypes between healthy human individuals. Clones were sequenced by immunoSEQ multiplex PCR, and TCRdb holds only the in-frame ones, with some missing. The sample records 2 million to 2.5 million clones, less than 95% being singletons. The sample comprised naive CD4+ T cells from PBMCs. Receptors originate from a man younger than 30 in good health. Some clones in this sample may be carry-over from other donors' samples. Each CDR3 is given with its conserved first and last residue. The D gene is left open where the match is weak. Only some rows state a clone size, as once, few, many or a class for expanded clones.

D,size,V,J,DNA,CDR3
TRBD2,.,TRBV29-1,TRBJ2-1,TGCAGCGTTGAAGATGGGTCCTCACTAGCGCTCGGAAGGCGGAATGAGCAGTTCTTC,CSVEDGSSLALGRRNEQFF
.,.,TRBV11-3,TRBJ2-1,TGTGCCAGCAGCTTAGATCAGGGGCGGGTAAGCTCCTACAATGAGCAGTTCTTC,CASSLDQGRVSSYNEQFF
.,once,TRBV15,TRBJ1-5,TGTGCCACTGGGGATATCCCCCCCGGCAATCAGCCCCAGCATTTT,CATGDIPPGNQPQHF
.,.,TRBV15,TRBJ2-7,TGTGCCACCAGCAGGGGGGGGCGACCGGGGAACGAGCAGTACTTC,CATSRGGRPGNEQYF
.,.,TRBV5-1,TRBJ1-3,TGCGCCAGCAGCTTGGGGACCTCTGGAAACACCATATATTTT,CASSLGTSGNTIYF
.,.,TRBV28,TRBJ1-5,TGTGCCAGCAGTCCGGGAGTGAGGTGGGGTCCTGGGAATCAGCCCCAGCATTTT,CASSPGVRWGPGNQPQHF
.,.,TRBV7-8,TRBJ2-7,TGTGCCAGCAGCGAACACGGGACTTCAGCGGACGAGCAGTACTTC,CASSEHGTSADEQYF
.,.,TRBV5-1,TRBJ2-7,TGCGCCAGCAGCCGGGATGCAGTAGCTATAAACTACGAGCAGTACTTC,CASSRDAVAINYEQYF
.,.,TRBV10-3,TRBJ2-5,TGTGCCACGAGACAGGACCAAGAGACCCAGTACTTC,CATRQDQETQYF
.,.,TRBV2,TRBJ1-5,TGTGCCAGCAGGAAGGACAGTCAGCCCCAGCATTTT,CASRKDSQPQHF
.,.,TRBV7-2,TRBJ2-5,TGTGCCAGCAGCTTAGTTTGGGGGGAAGAGACCCAGTACTTC,CASSLVWGEETQYF
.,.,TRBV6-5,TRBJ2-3,TGTGCCAGCAGACCATTTAGCGGAAGCACAGATACGCAGTATTTT,CASRPFSGSTDTQYF
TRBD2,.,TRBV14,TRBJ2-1,TGTGCCAGCAGCCAAGACCTAGCGGGGGTTTCCTACAATGAGCAGTTCTTC,CASSQDLAGVSYNEQFF
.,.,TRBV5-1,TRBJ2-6,TGCGCCAGCAGCCCGCAGGGGGGATCGGCCAACGTCCTGACTTTC,CASSPQGGSANVLTF
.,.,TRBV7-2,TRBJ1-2,TGTGCCAGCTCCCGAGGGGGGGGATCGTTTGGCTACACCTTC,CASSRGGGSFGYTF
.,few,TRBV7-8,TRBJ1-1,TGTGCCAGCAGCTTCCAGGCGGTTTGGGAAACTGAAGCTTTCTTT,CASSFQAVWETEAFF
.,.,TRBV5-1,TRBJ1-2,TGCGCCAGCAGCTTGGAAGGGGTTGGCGGCTACACCTTC,CASSLEGVGGYTF
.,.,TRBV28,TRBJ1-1,TGTGCCAGCAGTTCGTACTTGAACACTGAAGCTTTCTTT,CASSSYLNTEAFF
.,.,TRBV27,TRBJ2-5,TGTGCCAGCAGTTCCGGCTTCGAGGGGGAGCAGTACTTC,CASSSGFEGEQYF
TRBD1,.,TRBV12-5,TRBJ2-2,TGTGCTAGTGGTTTGGCCCTACGCCGGACAGGGGAAACCGGGGAGCTGTTTTTT,CASGLALRRTGETGELFF
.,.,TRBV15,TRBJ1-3,TGTGCCACCAGCAGACCCGGACGGATTAGTGGAAACACCATATATTTT,CATSRPGRISGNTIYF
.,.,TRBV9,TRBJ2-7,TGTGCCAGCAGCGTAGACAAGGGGGGGACCTCCTACGAGCAGTACTTC,CASSVDKGGTSYEQYF
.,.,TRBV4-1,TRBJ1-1,TGCGCCAGCAGCCAAGCGCCTGGGACAACAATGAACACTGAAGCTTTCTTT,CASSQAPGTTMNTEAFF